One and the same sample provided the 5 T cell receptor beta chains below, sequenced in a study of Graves' ophthalmopathy and Graves' hyperthyroidism. TCR beta CDR3 regions were amplified from RNA transcripts. HTBI primers were used in a first-round RT-PCR, which preceded a second-round multiplex PCR. TCRdb reprocessed the multiplex PCR reads via MiXCR and lists one record per CDR3 protein. The table records almost 750,000 distinct CDR3 sequences, 40% of them present only once. Material: peripheral blood. The receptors come from an adult man with Graves' ophthalmopathy.

This clonotype was seen at least ten times. The chain uses TRBV29-1 and TRBJ1-2; weak D call: TRBD1 (5 bases). V shed 8 bases and J shed 8 bases, with 18 bases lying between them. From germline, CDR1 is SQVTM and CDR2 ANQGSEA. This CDR3 has 12 amino acids. CDR3 coding DNA: TGCAGCTTGACCAGGGAAATTAAAGGCTACACCTTC. This sequence encodes CSLTREIKGYTF. The full variable domain, its missing parts supplied by reference TRBV29-1 and TRBJ1-2, is SAVISQKPSRDICQRGTSLTIQCQVDSQVTMMFWYRQQPGQSLTLIATANQGSEATYESGFVIDKFPISRPNLTFSTLTVSNMSPEDSSIYLCSLTREIKGYTFGSGTRLTVV.

V is TRBV2 and J is TRBJ2-7, with D possibly being TRBD1 (7 bases). Germline CDR1 SNHLY, CDR2 FYNNEI. The length of the CDR3 is 13 residues. V shed 6 bases and J shed 7 bases, with 16 bases lying between them. The CDR3 is CASRRDRDNEQYF. The CDR3 DNA follows: TGTGCCAGCAGGCGGGACAGAGACAATGAGCAGTACTTC.

The chain joins TRBV7-2 to TRBJ2-3; TRBD2 aligns across 8 bases. J was trimmed by 1 base and V by 2 bases; bases with no gene match: 2. The CDR3 spans 15 residues. The germline gives CDR1 SGHTA, CDR2 FQGNSA. CDR3 loop: CASSLTGGRTDTQYF. The DNA of the CDR3 is TGTGCCAGCAGCTTAACGGGGGGGCGCACAGATACGCAGTATTTT.

This clonotype turned up a few times. This sequence joins TRBV19 and TRBJ1-1, with D perhaps TRBD1 (5 bases). The CDR3 has 14 residues. Trimming removed 3 bases at V and 3 bases at J, with 11 bases between. Germline loops: CDR1 LNHDA, CDR2 SQIVND (reference sequence). CDR3 residues: CASSIKGAYTEAFF. Here the CDR3 DNA reads TGTGCCAGTAGTATTAAAGGGGCGTACACTGAAGCTTTCTTT.

This clonotype was seen repeatedly, ten times or more. V usage is TRBV5-6 and J usage is TRBJ1-2, with D unclear. This CDR3 is 14 amino acids long. V was cut by 1 base and J by 2 bases, with 9 bases left in between. CDR1 and CDR2 (germline): SGHDT, YYEEEE. The CDR3 coding sequence is TGTGCCAGCAGCTTGACCCGGCCCAACTATGGCTACACCTTC. It is translated as CASSLTRPNYGYTF.